The sequence of this T cell receptor beta chain was determined in a study of cytomegalovirus exposure and HLA in healthy donors. This clone was detected only once. Its antigen remains unidentified. Study-level results: In vitro assays verified that three CMV-associated chains recognized CMV antigens specifically.

V lost 0 bases, J lost 8 bases, and 13 bases lay in between. Germline loops: CDR1 KGHSH, CDR2 LQKENI. The CDR3 covers 15 residues. Method: immunoSEQ multiplex PCR; TCRdb's copy keeps in-frame clones and lacks some. In the table there are fewer than 55,000 clones, approximately 90% of which are singletons. What was sequenced was PBMCs. The V and J genes are TRBV18 and TRBJ2-2; weak D call: TRBD2 (5 bases). The TCR comes from a man aged 18 to 35 in good health and CMV-seronegative. The CDR3 DNA reads as TGTGCCAGCTCACCACCACGGGCCCCGGGAGGGGAGCTGTTTTTT. Protein sequence: CASSPPRAPGGELFF.